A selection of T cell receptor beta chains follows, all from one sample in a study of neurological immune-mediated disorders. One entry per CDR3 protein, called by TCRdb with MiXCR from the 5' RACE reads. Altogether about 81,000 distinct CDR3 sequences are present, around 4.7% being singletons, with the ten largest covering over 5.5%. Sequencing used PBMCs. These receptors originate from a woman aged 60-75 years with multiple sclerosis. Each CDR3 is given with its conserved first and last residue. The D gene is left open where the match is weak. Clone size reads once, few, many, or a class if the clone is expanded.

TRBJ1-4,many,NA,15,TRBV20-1,TGCAGTGCTACTAGGGGGGAGGGGTTCGGTGAAAAACTGTTTTTT,CSATRGEGFGEKLFF
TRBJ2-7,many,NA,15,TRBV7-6,TGTGCCAGCAGCTTAGGCTCCGACCCCACAGGCGAGCAGTACTTC,CASSLGSDPTGEQYF
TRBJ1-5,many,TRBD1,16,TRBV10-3,TGTGCCATCAGTCAACCGACAGGGGGAATGAATCAGCCCCAGCATTTT,CAISQPTGGMNQPQHF
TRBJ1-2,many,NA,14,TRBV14,TGTGCCAGCAGCCAAGAGAGAAGGGCGGATGGCTACACCTTC,CASSQERRADGYTF
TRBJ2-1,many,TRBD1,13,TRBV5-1,TGCGCCAGCAGACAGGGGGCGGGTTATGAGCAGTTCTTC,CASRQGAGYEQFF
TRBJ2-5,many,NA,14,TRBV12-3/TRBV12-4,TGTGCCAGCAGTTCCCCCGCATACCAAGAGACCCAGTACTTC,CASSSPAYQETQYF
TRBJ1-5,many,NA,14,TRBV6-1,TGTGCCAGCACGGGGGTTCAGGGTTATCGGCCCCAGCATTTT,CASTGVQGYRPQHF
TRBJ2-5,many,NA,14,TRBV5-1,TGCGCCAGCAGCGGACACCCTTCCCAAGAGACCCAGTACTTC,CASSGHPSQETQYF
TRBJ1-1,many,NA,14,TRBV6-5,TGTGCCAGCAGTTACTCTCCCGTTAACACTGAAGCTTTCTTT,CASSYSPVNTEAFF
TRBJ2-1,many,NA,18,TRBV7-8,TGTGCCAGCAGACAAGCGTCCAGGACTATCAGCTCCTACAATGAGCAGTTCTTC,CASRQASRTISSYNEQFF
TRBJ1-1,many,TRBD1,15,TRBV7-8,TGTGCCAGCAGCTTAGCGGTGGGAGGGGGCCCTGAAGCTTTCTTT,CASSLAVGGGPEAFF
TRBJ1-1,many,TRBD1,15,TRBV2,TGTGCCAGCAAGGGGAAACAGGGGGAGGGCTCTGAAGCTTTCTTT,CASKGKQGEGSEAFF
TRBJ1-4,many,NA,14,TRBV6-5,TGTGCCAGCAGGCCTAAGGGAGTGGGAGAAAAACTGTTTTTT,CASRPKGVGEKLFF
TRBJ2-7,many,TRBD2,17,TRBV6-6,TGTGCCAGCAGTTACTCGTTAGCGGGGGGGCTAGTTCTGGAGCAGTACTTC,CASSYSLAGGLVLEQYF
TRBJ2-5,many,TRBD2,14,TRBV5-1,TGCGCCAGCAGCTCGACTAGCGGGAAAGAGACCCAGTACTTC,CASSSTSGKETQYF
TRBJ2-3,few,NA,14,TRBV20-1,TGCAGTGCTCCCGGGACTGCAAGCACAGATACGCAGTATTTT,CSAPGTASTDTQYF
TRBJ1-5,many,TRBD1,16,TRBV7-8,TGTGCCAGCAGCCCCGCTCGGACAGGGGTGAATCAGCCCCAGCATTTT,CASSPARTGVNQPQHF
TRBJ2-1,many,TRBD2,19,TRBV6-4,TGTGCCAGCAGTGACTCTGGCCTAGCGGGGGCCTCCTCCTACAATGAGCAGTTCTTC,CASSDSGLAGASSYNEQFF
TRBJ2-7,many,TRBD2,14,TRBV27,TGTGCCAGCAGCCGGGACGGGAGGCTTGCCGAGCAGTACTTC,CASSRDGRLAEQYF
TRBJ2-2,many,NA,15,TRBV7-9,TGTGCCAGCAGCTTATCCCCAGCGAACACCGGGGAGCTGTTTTTT,CASSLSPANTGELFF
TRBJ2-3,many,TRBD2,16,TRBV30,TGTGCCTGGAGTGACGAGCTAGCGGGGGATCCAGATACGCAGTATTTT,CAWSDELAGDPDTQYF
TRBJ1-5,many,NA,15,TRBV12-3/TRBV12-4,TGTGCCAGCAAGCAACAGGAGGTGAGCAATCAGCCCCAGCATTTT,CASKQQEVSNQPQHF
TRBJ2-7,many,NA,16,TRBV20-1,TGCAGTGCTAGAGAACTCGTCAAGACACCTTCCTACGAGCAGTACTTC,CSARELVKTPSYEQYF
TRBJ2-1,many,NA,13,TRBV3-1,TGTGCCAGCAGCCAAGATCGGGTCAATGAGCAGTTCTTC,CASSQDRVNEQFF
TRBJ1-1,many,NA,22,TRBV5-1,TGCGCCAGCAGCTTGCCAACAGCGCCGTTATGGGGCCGACCGTATTTAAACACTGAAGCTTTCTTT,CASSLPTAPLWGRPYLNTEAFF